The 31 T cell receptor beta chains below all came from one sample that was sequenced in a study of post-analysis software for immune sequencing data. Study-level findings and limits: About 5 TRBV segments (TRBV5-6, TRBV5-1 and TRBV20-1 among them) occurred more frequently in patients than in controls.

Their antigens are not known. Unique molecular identifiers were built into the TCR beta cDNA libraries. A single record per CDR3 protein comes from TCRdb applying MiXCR to the PCR reads. Altogether 750,000 to 950,000 distinct CDR3 sequences are present, 46% being singletons, with the ten largest covering around 4.7%. The source material was blood. Source of these receptors: a girl aged 5 to 17 with multiple sclerosis.

The CDR3 nucleotides read TGTGCCAGCCCCCGGGGTAGCGAACAAGAGACCCAGTACTTC. The encoded protein is CASPRGSEQETQYF. J is TRBJ2-5 and V is TRBV7-2; maybe TRBD2 (5 bases). V lost 8 bases and J lost 2, with 15 bases in between. Germline CDR1 SGHTA, CDR2 FQGNSA. CDR3 length: 14 amino acids.

J is TRBJ2-1 and V is TRBV24-1, with 13 bases aligning to TRBD2. CDR1 is KGHDR, CDR2 SFDVKD, per germline. Trimming at V came to 4 bases and at J to 2 bases, leaving 4 bases not matched to a gene. The CDR3 is 17 amino acids. The CDR3 sequence is CATSDPGTSGAYNEQFF. The CDR3 region has the DNA TGTGCCACCAGTGACCCGGGGACTAGCGGGGCCTACAATGAGCAGTTCTTC.

Only a few counts were recorded for this clonotype. The V gene is TRBV2, the J gene TRBJ2-5; the match to TRBD1 covers 11 bases. With V trimmed by 7 bases and J by 2 bases, 6 bases remained unmatched. Germline V gene lookup returns CDR1 SNHLY and CDR2 FYNNEI. The CDR3 contains 15 residues. Here the CDR3 reads CASTRTGGAQETQYF. The CDR3 bases are TGTGCCAGCACTAGGACAGGGGGCGCACAAGAGACCCAGTACTTC.

This chain connects TRBV6-4 to TRBJ1-1, with D perhaps TRBD1 (6 bases). CDR3 size: 18 residues. Germline CDR1 and CDR2: MRHNA and SNTAGT. V was shortened by 3 bases and J by 5 bases, with 25 bases between the two germline ends. CDR3 loop: CASSETGGAFPGGTEAFF. The CDR3, as DNA: TGTGCCAGCAGTGAGACGGGGGGGGCGTTTCCCGGAGGGACTGAAGCTTTCTTT.

The table lists this clonotype with a few counts. This sequence joins TRBV9 and TRBJ2-3; 7 bases line up with TRBD1. Germline V gene lookup returns CDR1 SGDLS and CDR2 YYNGEE. The CDR3 contains 16 residues. With 3 bases clipped from V and 1 base from J, the junction kept 8 bases outside the gene matches. Written as DNA, the CDR3 is TGTGCCAGCAGCGGAGAACAGGGGTTGCGCACAGATACGCAGTATTTT. As protein: CASSGEQGLRTDTQYF.

The gene calls are TRBV9 and TRBJ2-6; 10 bases map to TRBD1. Losses at the gene ends were 3 bases for V and 1 base for J; bases not matched to a gene: 10. The CDR3 runs 19 residues. The germline gives CDR1 SGDLS, CDR2 YYNGEE. The CDR3 is CASSATHRDRGSGANVLTF. The CDR3 DNA reads as TGTGCCAGCAGCGCCACTCACAGGGACAGGGGTTCTGGGGCCAACGTCCTGACTTTC.

The chain has TRBV9 and TRBJ2-1; no reliable D call. The CDR3 consists of 12 residues. V was shortened by 4 bases and J by 5 bases, with 7 bases between the two germline ends. Germline assignment: CDR1 SGDLS and CDR2 YYNGEE. CDR3 sequence reads: CASSSTDNEQFF. The CDR3 bases are TGTGCCAGCAGCTCGACCGACAATGAGCAGTTCTTC.

This chain joins TRBV7-2 and TRBJ2-5; D is undetermined. The closer fit of TRBJ2-7 to the DNA end suggests the J call may be wrong. The CDR3 is 14 residues long. The germline V gene encodes CDR1 SGHTA and CDR2 FQGNSA. CDR3: CASSLVGFPYEQYF. CDR3 sequence (DNA): TGTGCCAGCAGCTTGGTCGGATTTCCCTACGAGCAGTACTTC.

This chain links TRBV6-6 with TRBJ2-7; D possibly corresponds to TRBD2 (5 bases). Germline V gene data show CDR1 as MNHNY and CDR2 as SVGAGI (reference sequence). V was cut by 11 bases and J by 2 bases, with 13 bases left in between. The CDR3 totals 12 residues. In DNA form, the CDR3 reads TGTGCCCCCAAGGACTCGACCTACGAGCAGTACTTC. It specifies CAPKDSTYEQYF.

V usage is TRBV20-1 and J usage is TRBJ2-1, with 11 bases that match TRBD2. Trimming cost V 6 bases and J 12 bases; bases outside gene matches: 7. The CDR3 is 12 amino acids. Per germline, CDR1 DFQATT and CDR2 SNEGSKA (reference sequence). CDR3 bases: TGCAGTGCCATCCTAGCGGGAGGAGGGCAGTTCTTC. It is translated as CSAILAGGGQFF.

Only a few counts were recorded for this clonotype. The chain combines TRBV3-1 with TRBJ1-4, with TRBD1 matching over 9 bases. Trimming at V came to 0 bases and at J to 3 bases, leaving 8 bases not matched to a gene. The germline CDR1 and CDR2 sequences are LGHDT and YNNKEL (reference sequence). The CDR3 has 18 amino acids. CDR3 in DNA: TGTGCCAGCAGCCAAGATCGGCTTAGACAGGGGGCTAATGAAAAACTGTTTTTT. Its protein product is CASSQDRLRQGANEKLFF.

There are a few counts of this clonotype. The V and J genes are TRBV7-9 and TRBJ2-7, with 11 bases fitting TRBD1. V lost 5 bases and J lost 4; bases outside the gene matches: 7. CDR1 and CDR2 (germline): SEHNR, FQNEAQ (reference sequence). There are 15 residues in the CDR3. CDR3 residues: CASSRPGQGEYEQYF. The DNA of the CDR3 is TGTGCCAGCAGCCGTCCGGGACAGGGGGAATACGAGCAGTACTTC.

The J gene is TRBJ1-5, the V gene TRBV27; possible D gene TRBD1, 5 bases. Trimming pared 5 bases from V and 6 bases from J, leaving 14 bases between. Germline CDR1 and CDR2: MNHEY and SMNVEV (reference sequence). The CDR3 is 14 residues long. CDR3 nucleotide sequence: TGTGCCAGCAGTCGGGACGCCGGGGGTCAGCCCCAGCATTTT. Translation gives CASSRDAGGQPQHF.

This chain connects TRBV28 to TRBJ1-5; D is unclear. The V end lost 1 base, the J end lost 3 bases, and 10 bases lay between the germline ends. The CDR3 sequence is 15 residues long. Per the germline V gene, CDR1 is MDHEN and CDR2 is SYDVKM. CDR3 sequence reads: CASSLYRAANQPQHF. DNA of the CDR3: TGTGCCAGCAGTTTATATCGGGCGGCCAATCAGCCCCAGCATTTT.

This clonotype was observed a handful of times. This chain uses TRBV4-2 with TRBJ2-1; tentative D call: TRBD2 (7 bases). The CDR3 extends over 15 amino acids. Germline CDR1 and CDR2: LGHNA and YNFKEQ. Trimming took 1 base from V and 9 from J, leaving 16 bases between them. This CDR3 reads CASSQVGGGSSEQFF. The CDR3 DNA sequence: TGTGCCAGCAGCCAAGTAGGGGGAGGGAGCAGTGAGCAGTTCTTC.

The chain links TRBV4-1 to TRBJ2-3; D is possibly TRBD2 (6 bases). The CDR3 consists of 16 residues. Germline V lookup: CDR1 MGHRA, CDR2 YSYEKL. The V end lost 1 base, the J end lost 2 bases, and 13 bases lay between the germline ends. The DNA of the CDR3 is TGCGCCAGCAGCCAAGGAGGGCGGGGCCACACAGATACGCAGTATTTT. Its protein is CASSQGGRGHTDTQYF.

The rearrangement links TRBV24-1 to TRBJ2-1; TRBD2 matches at 13 bases. Per the germline V gene, CDR1 is KGHDR and CDR2 is SFDVKD. J lost 7 bases, V lost 2 bases, and 7 bases had no gene match. This CDR3 comprises 17 residues. The CDR3 spells CATSDSRTSGSRNEQFF. In DNA form, the CDR3 reads TGTGCCACCAGTGATTCGAGGACTAGCGGGAGTAGAAATGAGCAGTTCTTC.

The gene calls are TRBV20-1 and TRBJ1-2, with D hard to call. Trimming took 6 bases from V and 4 from J, leaving 21 bases between them. Germline V CDR1 and CDR2: DFQATT, SNEGSKA (reference sequence). This CDR3 comprises 15 residues. CDR3 in amino acids: CSALPIGVGIYGYTF. As DNA, the CDR3 is TGCAGTGCCCTCCCGATTGGGGTGGGAATCTATGGCTACACCTTC.

This chain connects TRBV29-1 to TRBJ1-4; weak D call: TRBD1 (5 bases). V shed 7 bases and J shed 11 bases, with 20 bases lying between them. Germline CDR1 reads SQVTM; CDR2 reads ANQGSEA. This CDR3 contains 13 residues. The CDR3 DNA follows: TGCAGCGGATTACTTGATGGAGACAGCAAACTGTTTTTT. Its protein is CSGLLDGDSKLFF. Variable domain in full (rest from reference TRBV29-1 and TRBJ1-4): SAVISQKPSRDICQRGTSLTIQCQVDSQVTMMFWYRQQPGQSLTLIATANQGSEATYESGFVIDKFPISRPNLTFSTLTVSNMSPEDSSIYLCSGLLDGDSKLFFGSGTQLSVL.

The chain links TRBV12-3 or TRBV12-4 to TRBJ2-2; 14 bases agree with TRBD2. Trimming at V came to 7 bases and at J to 4 bases, leaving 11 bases not matched to a gene. The CDR3 totals 18 residues. The DNA of the CDR3 is TGTGCCAGCACGCCGGGACTAGCGGGAGTAGATGGCACCGGGGAGCTGTTTTTT. It encodes CASTPGLAGVDGTGELFF.

V usage is TRBV7-9 and J usage is TRBJ2-5, with a weak D call TRBD1 (6 bases). The J call is doubtful: the DNA matches TRBJ2-7 better. CDR3 size: 14 residues. The germline CDR1 and CDR2 sequences are SEHNR and FQNEAQ (reference sequence). The CDR3 coding sequence is TGTGCCAGCGGGGGCCCCGGGTCGGACAACGAGCAGTACTTC. This translates into CASGGPGSDNEQYF.

The chain combines TRBV12-3 or TRBV12-4 with TRBJ2-7; 10 bases are shared with TRBD2. The V gene end was trimmed by 5 bases and the J gene end by 2 bases; junction bases not matched to a gene: 6. CDR3 size: 15 residues. The CDR3 reads CASSAGLAVTYEQYF. The CDR3 bases are TGTGCCAGCAGTGCAGGACTAGCGGTTACCTACGAGCAGTACTTC.

The CDR3 DNA reads as TGTGCCAGCAGTTTAATAGGCCTGCAAGAGACCCAGTACTTC. This encodes CASSLIGLQETQYF. The chain recombines TRBV12-3 or TRBV12-4 with TRBJ2-5; no definite D call. The CDR3 is 14 residues long. The ends were cut back, 2 bases at V and 2 bases at J, with 9 bases in the middle.

This clonotype was picked up a small number of times. The V gene is TRBV12-3 or TRBV12-4, the J gene TRBJ2-7; possibly TRBD2 for D (6 bases). The CDR3 is made up of 13 amino acids. V was shortened by 7 bases and J by 5 bases, with 15 bases between the two germline ends. As DNA, the CDR3 is TGTGCCAGCACTCCCCCCGGAGGGGACGAGCAGTACTTC. Amino acids: CASTPPGGDEQYF.

The chain has TRBV5-1 and TRBJ2-7; 9 bases are a match to TRBD2. Germline V gives CDR1 SGHRS, CDR2 YFSETQ. With V trimmed by 3 bases and J by 3 bases, 10 bases remained unmatched. This CDR3 spans 16 amino acids. CDR3 sequence reads: CASSCSRTSDGYEQYF. The CDR3 DNA reads as TGCGCCAGCAGCTGTTCCCGGACTAGCGACGGCTACGAGCAGTACTTC.

The rearrangement joins TRBV4-3 to TRBJ2-3; TRBD2 agrees at 15 bases. The ends lost 0 bases at V and 5 bases at J; junction bases unmatched: 9. This CDR3 has 19 amino acids. CDR1 and CDR2 from the germline V gene are LGHNA and YSLEER. Here the CDR3 reads CASSQDRGLAGGPRDTQYF. The CDR3 bases are TGCGCCAGCAGCCAAGATCGAGGACTAGCGGGAGGGCCTAGAGATACGCAGTATTTT.

This chain links TRBV20-1 with TRBJ2-7; perhaps D is TRBD1 or TRBD2 (6 bases each). V gave up 3 bases and J gave up 2 bases, with 11 bases separating them. The CDR3 loop spans 13 amino acids. CDR1 is DFQATT, CDR2 SNEGSKA, per germline (reference sequence). The CDR3 DNA is TGCAGTGCTAGTAAGGGGGGCCCCTACGAGCAGTACTTC. It codes for CSASKGGPYEQYF.

The CDR3 coding sequence is TGTGCCAGCAGCTTAGATAGGGAAATTTGGAGCTCACCCCTCCACTTT. It is translated as CASSLDREIWSSPLHF. The chain is built from TRBV11-2 and TRBJ1-6; D call uncertain. The germline CDR1 and CDR2 sequences are SGHAT and FQNNGV. Trimming cost V 0 bases and J 10 bases, with 16 bases left between them. The CDR3 totals 16 residues.

The CDR3, as DNA: TGTGCCAGCAGGGGACGGGACAGGGTCGGGGAAAAACTGTTTTTT. This sequence encodes CASRGRDRVGEKLFF. The chain is built from TRBV11-2 and TRBJ1-4; 9 nucleotides line up with TRBD1. CDR3 length: 15 amino acids. Unmatched junction bases numbered 10, after V lost 6 bases and J lost 8 bases. Germline assignment: CDR1 SGHAT and CDR2 FQNNGV.

The chain uses TRBV12-3 or TRBV12-4 and TRBJ2-1; D unclear. The V and J ends lost 3 bases and 15 bases respectively, with 15 bases between them. CDR3 size: 12 residues. Written as DNA, the CDR3 is TGTGCCAGCAGTTTTCGGGCCTACCACGCGTTCTTC. Amino acid sequence: CASSFRAYHAFF.

This clonotype has a handful of counts. DNA for the CDR3: TGCGCCAGCAGCTTCCTCGCGGGAGGGCCATGGCAAGTTCAGTTCTTC. This translates into CASSFLAGGPWQVQFF. The chain couples TRBV5-1 to TRBJ2-1, with 9 bases identical to TRBD2. Germline CDR1 is SGHRS and CDR2 is YFSETQ. V shed 2 bases, J shed 13 bases, and the junction held 16 bases outside the gene matches. The length of the CDR3 is 16 residues.